This T cell receptor (beta chain) came from a study of blood T cell repertoires in COVID-19. As for the study in general: PBMCs, B-cell-depleted T cells, or T cells were the source of the cDNA or gDNA that made up the material.

This clone showed up many times. In the original processing: Using reference gene primer amplification, nucleated cell counts were estimated. Some clones are missing from TCRdb's copy, which holds only in-frame ones; the method was immunoSEQ multiplex PCR. Clonal size and the V and J genes are those of that table, whereas D and trimming came from the DNA. Here the sample spans 200,000 to 300,000 clones, around 80% being singletons. V gave up 1 base and J gave up 6 bases, with 11 bases separating them. Germline loops: CDR1 SGHRS, CDR2 YFSETQ. This CDR3 has 15 residues. The TCR comes from a man aged 60 to 69 with acute or convalescent COVID-19. Sequenced input: peripheral blood. The rearrangement uses TRBV5-1 and TRBJ1-6, with TRBD1 as a possible D gene (6 bases). The CDR3 loop reads CASSLLSRGNSPLHF. The DNA of the CDR3 is TGCGCCAGCAGCTTGTTATCCAGGGGTAATTCACCCCTCCACTTT. Full variable domain (rest looked up from reference TRBV5-1 and TRBJ1-6): KAGVTQTPRYLIKTRGQQVTLSCSPISGHRSVSWYQQTPGQGLQFLFEYFSETQRNKGNFPGRFSGRQFSNSRSEMNVSTLELGDSALYLCASSLLSRGNSPLHFGNGTRLTVT.